The rows below give T cell receptor beta chains drawn from one sample of a study of cytomegalovirus exposure and HLA in healthy donors. Profiled with immunoSEQ multiplex PCR; TCRdb holds only in-frame clones, not every one. The sample carries approximately 150,000 clones, more than 60% recorded once. Sequences were obtained from PBMCs. These receptors came from a man in his late teens or twenties in good health and CMV-seropositive. Each CDR3 is given with its conserved first and last residue. Fields, in order: V gene, D gene, clone size, CDR3 length, J gene, CDR3 DNA, CDR3 protein. The D gene is left open where the match is weak. The size field is filled for only some rows; it gives once, few, many or a size class.

v_gene: TRBV27; d_gene: TRBD2; abundance: -; len: 16; j_gene: TRBJ2-7; CDR3nt: TGTGCCAGCAGCCTTAAAGGGACTAGCGGATACTACGAGCAGTACTTC; CDR3aa: CASSLKGTSGYYEQYF
v_gene: TRBV11-2; d_gene: TRBD2; abundance: once; len: 16; j_gene: TRBJ2-3; CDR3nt: TGTGCCAGCAGCTTAGATTCACGCCTAGCGGGAGATACGCAGTATTTT; CDR3aa: CASSLDSRLAGDTQYF
v_gene: TRBV7-8; d_gene: -; abundance: -; len: 18; j_gene: TRBJ1-5; CDR3nt: TGTGCCAGCAGCTTAGAAAGCGGCAGCTTCCCCTCCAATCAGCCCCAGCATTTT; CDR3aa: CASSLESGSFPSNQPQHF
v_gene: TRBV7-9; d_gene: -; abundance: -; len: 12; j_gene: TRBJ1-2; CDR3nt: TGTGCCAGCAGCTTAATCGGGGTTGGCTACACCTTC; CDR3aa: CASSLIGVGYTF
v_gene: TRBV19; d_gene: TRBD1; abundance: -; len: 13; j_gene: TRBJ1-1; CDR3nt: TGTGCCAGTAGTCCCCTTGGGACAGGGGCAGCTTTCTTT; CDR3aa: CASSPLGTGAAFF
v_gene: TRBV2; d_gene: TRBD2; abundance: -; len: 15; j_gene: TRBJ2-7; CDR3nt: TGTGCCAGCAGCCCCCTAGCGGGAGTTATCCACGAGCAGTACTTC; CDR3aa: CASSPLAGVIHEQYF
v_gene: TRBV4-1; d_gene: TRBD1; abundance: once; len: 15; j_gene: TRBJ2-5; CDR3nt: TGCGCCAGCAGCCAAGGAGACAGGGATCAAGAGACCCAGTACTTC; CDR3aa: CASSQGDRDQETQYF
v_gene: TRBV9; d_gene: -; abundance: -; len: 19; j_gene: TRBJ1-1; CDR3nt: TGTGCCAGCAGCGGGGGGAGGGCACCAACCACCTATTGGAACACTGAAGCTTTCTTT; CDR3aa: CASSGGRAPTTYWNTEAFF
v_gene: TRBV27; d_gene: -; abundance: -; len: 15; j_gene: TRBJ2-6; CDR3nt: TGTGCCAGCAGTTTAATTTACTCTGGGGCCAACGTCCTGACTTTC; CDR3aa: CASSLIYSGANVLTF
v_gene: TRBV28; d_gene: TRBD1; abundance: -; len: 18; j_gene: TRBJ2-4; CDR3nt: TGTGCCAGCAGTCCACAGGGGTTTGCGGCAGGAGCCAAAAACATTCAGTACTTC; CDR3aa: CASSPQGFAAGAKNIQYF
v_gene: TRBV19; d_gene: TRBD1; abundance: -; len: 15; j_gene: TRBJ1-2; CDR3nt: TGTGCCAGTAGTATATATGGACAGGGAAACTATGGCTACACCTTC; CDR3aa: CASSIYGQGNYGYTF
v_gene: TRBV15; d_gene: TRBD1; abundance: -; len: 15; j_gene: TRBJ1-1; CDR3nt: TGTGCCACCAGCCCAGGGGGAGAAGAGAACACTGAAGCTTTCTTT; CDR3aa: CATSPGGEENTEAFF
v_gene: TRBV6-1; d_gene: -; abundance: -; len: 14; j_gene: TRBJ2-7; CDR3nt: TGTGCCAGCAGCTCCGGAGGGAGCTCCTACGAGCAGTACTTC; CDR3aa: CASSSGGSSYEQYF
v_gene: TRBV5-8; d_gene: -; abundance: -; len: 15; j_gene: TRBJ2-1; CDR3nt: TGTGCCAGCAGCTTGGTGGGGGGTAGGCAATATGAGCAGTTCTTC; CDR3aa: CASSLVGGRQYEQFF
v_gene: TRBV18; d_gene: -; abundance: once; len: 13; j_gene: TRBJ1-1; CDR3nt: TGTGCCAGCTCACCCGGGGAGAGCACTGAAGCTTTCTTT; CDR3aa: CASSPGESTEAFF
v_gene: TRBV27; d_gene: TRBD1; abundance: -; len: 15; j_gene: TRBJ2-7; CDR3nt: TGTCCCAGCAGCCGTCCCGGGACAGGGTTCTACGAGCAGTACTTC; CDR3aa: CPSSRPGTGFYEQYF
v_gene: TRBV28; d_gene: TRBD2; abundance: once; len: 14; j_gene: TRBJ2-3; CDR3nt: TGTGCCAGCGGACTAGCGGAAAGCACAGATACGCAGTATTTT; CDR3aa: CASGLAESTDTQYF
v_gene: TRBV6-1; d_gene: -; abundance: -; len: 18; j_gene: TRBJ1-1; CDR3nt: TGTGCCAGCAGTGAAGGTTGGGCCCCCATTACCCGAAACACTGAAGCTTTCTTT; CDR3aa: CASSEGWAPITRNTEAFF
v_gene: TRBV7-9; d_gene: -; abundance: -; len: 14; j_gene: TRBJ1-1; CDR3nt: TGTGCCAGCAGCTTTCAACAGGGCGGGACTGAAGCTTTCTTT; CDR3aa: CASSFQQGGTEAFF
v_gene: TRBV9; d_gene: -; abundance: -; len: 15; j_gene: TRBJ1-1; CDR3nt: TGTGCCAGCAGCGTAGGCCAGGGGCTGAAACCTGAAGCTTTCTTT; CDR3aa: CASSVGQGLKPEAFF
v_gene: TRBV9; d_gene: TRBD2; abundance: -; len: 16; j_gene: TRBJ2-1; CDR3nt: TGTGCCAGCAGCGCGACTAGCGGGTTCCCCCCAGGGGAGCAGTTCTTC; CDR3aa: CASSATSGFPPGEQFF
v_gene: TRBV18; d_gene: TRBD1; abundance: -; len: 14; j_gene: TRBJ1-2; CDR3nt: TGTGCCAGCTCACCGGGACAGATCAACTATGGCTACACCTTC; CDR3aa: CASSPGQINYGYTF
v_gene: TRBV15; d_gene: -; abundance: once; len: 16; j_gene: TRBJ1-1; CDR3nt: TGTGCCACCAGCCAAGACAGACAATTGTGGAACACTGAAGCTTTCTTT; CDR3aa: CATSQDRQLWNTEAFF
v_gene: TRBV28; d_gene: TRBD2; abundance: -; len: 13; j_gene: TRBJ2-1; CDR3nt: TGTGCCAGCAGCACCCCTAGCGGGGGGGAGCAGTTCTTC; CDR3aa: CASSTPSGGEQFF
v_gene: TRBV2; d_gene: -; abundance: -; len: 14; j_gene: TRBJ2-2; CDR3nt: TGTGCCAGTGCTACAGGGTTGGACACCGGGGAGCTGTTTTTT; CDR3aa: CASATGLDTGELFF
v_gene: TRBV7-9; d_gene: -; abundance: -; len: 15; j_gene: TRBJ2-3; CDR3nt: TGTGCCAGCTCCCCGGGTAGCGGCCCCACAGATACGCAGTATTTT; CDR3aa: CASSPGSGPTDTQYF
v_gene: TRBV10-3; d_gene: TRBD2; abundance: few; len: 14; j_gene: TRBJ2-7; CDR3nt: TGTGCCATCAGTGTTGCTGGGAGGGCGAACGAGCAGTACTTC; CDR3aa: CAISVAGRANEQYF
v_gene: TRBV7-8; d_gene: TRBD1; abundance: -; len: 15; j_gene: TRBJ1-5; CDR3nt: TGTGCCAGCAGCTCCGGGACAGGGCCCGGGGAGCCCCAGCATTTT; CDR3aa: CASSSGTGPGEPQHF
v_gene: TRBV7-3; d_gene: TRBD1; abundance: -; len: 13; j_gene: TRBJ1-1; CDR3nt: TGTGCCAGCAGCCCGACAGGGGGCACTGAAGCTTTCTTT; CDR3aa: CASSPTGGTEAFF
v_gene: TRBV6-5; d_gene: -; abundance: -; len: 15; j_gene: TRBJ2-3; CDR3nt: TGTGCCAGCAGCCCACTACGAGCTAGCACAGATACGCAGTATTTT; CDR3aa: CASSPLRASTDTQYF
v_gene: TRBV19; d_gene: TRBD2; abundance: -; len: 15; j_gene: TRBJ2-1; CDR3nt: TGTGCCAGTAGGGGTCTAGCGGGAGTACGAGATGAGCAGTTCTTC; CDR3aa: CASRGLAGVRDEQFF
v_gene: TRBV6-5; d_gene: TRBD2; abundance: -; len: 16; j_gene: TRBJ2-7; CDR3nt: TGTGCCAGCAGTTACTCTTATAGCGGGAGTTGGTACGAGCAGTACTTC; CDR3aa: CASSYSYSGSWYEQYF
v_gene: TRBV30; d_gene: TRBD2; abundance: few; len: 13; j_gene: TRBJ2-7; CDR3nt: TGTGCCTGGAGTGAACTAGCGGACGGCGAGCAGTACTTC; CDR3aa: CAWSELADGEQYF
v_gene: TRBV27; d_gene: TRBD2; abundance: -; len: 14; j_gene: TRBJ2-5; CDR3nt: TGTGCCAGCAGCCGTAGCGGGAGACGGCAGACCCAGTACTTC; CDR3aa: CASSRSGRRQTQYF
v_gene: TRBV9; d_gene: -; abundance: -; len: 14; j_gene: TRBJ2-3; CDR3nt: TGTGCCAGCAGCGTATTGGGAGACCCTCATACGCAGTATTTT; CDR3aa: CASSVLGDPHTQYF
v_gene: TRBV28; d_gene: -; abundance: -; len: 14; j_gene: TRBJ1-2; CDR3nt: TGTGCCAGCAGTCCCCAGGGACACCTCTATGGCTACACCTTC; CDR3aa: CASSPQGHLYGYTF
v_gene: TRBV2; d_gene: TRBD1; abundance: -; len: 14; j_gene: TRBJ1-2; CDR3nt: TGTGCCAGCAGTGAAAGGGACAGATCATATGGCTACACCTTC; CDR3aa: CASSERDRSYGYTF
v_gene: TRBV7-6; d_gene: TRBD1; abundance: once; len: 15; j_gene: TRBJ2-7; CDR3nt: TGTGCCAGCAACGAAGAAGGGGGCGGCCCCTACGAGCAGTACTTC; CDR3aa: CASNEEGGGPYEQYF
v_gene: TRBV27; d_gene: -; abundance: few; len: 12; j_gene: TRBJ2-5; CDR3nt: TGTGCCAGCAGTTTCAATCAAGAGACCCAGTACTTC; CDR3aa: CASSFNQETQYF
v_gene: TRBV25-1; d_gene: -; abundance: -; len: 17; j_gene: TRBJ2-5; CDR3nt: TGTGCCAGCAGTGAAACTGGAGGCCCCCCTGATGAGGCGACCCAGTACTTC; CDR3aa: CASSETGGPPDEATQYF
v_gene: TRBV6-6; d_gene: -; abundance: -; len: 16; j_gene: TRBJ2-3; CDR3nt: TGTGCCAGCAGTTACTCGATAGGGGCCAGCACAGATACGCAGTATTTT; CDR3aa: CASSYSIGASTDTQYF
v_gene: TRBV29-1; d_gene: TRBD2; abundance: -; len: 13; j_gene: TRBJ2-1; CDR3nt: TGCAGCGTTGTTAGCGGGAGGGCCATTGAGCAGTTCTTC; CDR3aa: CSVVSGRAIEQFF
v_gene: TRBV7-6; d_gene: -; abundance: -; len: 14; j_gene: TRBJ2-1; CDR3nt: TGTGCCAGCAGCGCAGGGGAAGGGCAACGGGAGCAGTTCTTC; CDR3aa: CASSAGEGQREQFF
v_gene: TRBV5-4; d_gene: TRBD2; abundance: -; len: 15; j_gene: TRBJ2-1; CDR3nt: TGTGCCAGCAGCTTAGGGACTAGCCGTTGGAATGAGCAGTTCTTC; CDR3aa: CASSLGTSRWNEQFF
v_gene: TRBV13; d_gene: TRBD2; abundance: -; len: 15; j_gene: TRBJ2-7; CDR3nt: TGTGCCAGCAGCGCAGGGGCGGGAGGGCAATACGAGCAGTACTTC; CDR3aa: CASSAGAGGQYEQYF
v_gene: TRBV6-1; d_gene: TRBD2; abundance: -; len: 20; j_gene: TRBJ2-2; CDR3nt: TGTGCCAGCAGTGACAGGGGGAATATAGCGGGAGGGGCTTACACCGGGGAGCTGTTTTTT; CDR3aa: CASSDRGNIAGGAYTGELFF